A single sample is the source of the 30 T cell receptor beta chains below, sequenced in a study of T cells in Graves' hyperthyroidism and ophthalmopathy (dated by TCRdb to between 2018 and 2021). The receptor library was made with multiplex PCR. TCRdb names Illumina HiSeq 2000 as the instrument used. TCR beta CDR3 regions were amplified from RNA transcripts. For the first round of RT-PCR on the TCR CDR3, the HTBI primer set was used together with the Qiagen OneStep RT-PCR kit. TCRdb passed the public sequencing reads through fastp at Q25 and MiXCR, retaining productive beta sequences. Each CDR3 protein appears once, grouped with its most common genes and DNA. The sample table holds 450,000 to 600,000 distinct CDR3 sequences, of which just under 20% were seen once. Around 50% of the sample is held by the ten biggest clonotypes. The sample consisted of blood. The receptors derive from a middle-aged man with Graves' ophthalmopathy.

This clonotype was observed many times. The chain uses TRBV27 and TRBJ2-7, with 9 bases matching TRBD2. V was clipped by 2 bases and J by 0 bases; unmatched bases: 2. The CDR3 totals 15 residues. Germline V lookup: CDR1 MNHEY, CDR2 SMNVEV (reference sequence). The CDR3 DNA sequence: TGTGCCAGCAGTTTAATAGCGGGAGCCTCCTACGAGCAGTACTTC. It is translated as CASSLIAGASYEQYF.

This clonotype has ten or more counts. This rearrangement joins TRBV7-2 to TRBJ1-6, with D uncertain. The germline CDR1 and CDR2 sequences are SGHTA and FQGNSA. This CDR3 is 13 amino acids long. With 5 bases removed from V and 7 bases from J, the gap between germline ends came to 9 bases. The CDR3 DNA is TGTGCCAGCAGCGATAGGACCAATTCACCCCTCCACTTT. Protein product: CASSDRTNSPLHF.

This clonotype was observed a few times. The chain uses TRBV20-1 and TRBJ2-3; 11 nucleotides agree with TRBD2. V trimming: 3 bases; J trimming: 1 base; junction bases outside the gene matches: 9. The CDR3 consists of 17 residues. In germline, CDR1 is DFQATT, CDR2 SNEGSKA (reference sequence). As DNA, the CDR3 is TGCAGTGCTAGCTGGTCTAGCGGGAGGTTGGGCACAGATACGCAGTATTTT. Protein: CSASWSSGRLGTDTQYF.

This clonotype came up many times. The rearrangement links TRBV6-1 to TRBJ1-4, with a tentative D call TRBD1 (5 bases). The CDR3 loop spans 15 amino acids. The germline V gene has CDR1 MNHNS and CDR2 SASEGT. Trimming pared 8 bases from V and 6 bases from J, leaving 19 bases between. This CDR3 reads CASRSRGGGDEKLFF. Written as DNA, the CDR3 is TGTGCCAGCCGTTCACGTGGGGGAGGAGATGAAAAACTGTTTTTT.

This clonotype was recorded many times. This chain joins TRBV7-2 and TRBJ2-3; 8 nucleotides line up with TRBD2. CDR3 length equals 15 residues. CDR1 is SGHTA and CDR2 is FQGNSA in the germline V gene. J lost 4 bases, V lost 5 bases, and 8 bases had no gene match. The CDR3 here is CASSPNSGVADTQYF. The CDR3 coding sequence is TGTGCCAGCAGCCCGAATAGCGGGGTGGCAGATACGCAGTATTTT.

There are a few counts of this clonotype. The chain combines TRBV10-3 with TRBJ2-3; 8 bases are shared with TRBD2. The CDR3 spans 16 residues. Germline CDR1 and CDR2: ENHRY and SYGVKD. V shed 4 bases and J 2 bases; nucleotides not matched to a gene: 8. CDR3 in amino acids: CAISALGGVATDTQYF. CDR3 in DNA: TGTGCCATCAGTGCTCTCGGGGGGGTCGCCACAGATACGCAGTATTTT.

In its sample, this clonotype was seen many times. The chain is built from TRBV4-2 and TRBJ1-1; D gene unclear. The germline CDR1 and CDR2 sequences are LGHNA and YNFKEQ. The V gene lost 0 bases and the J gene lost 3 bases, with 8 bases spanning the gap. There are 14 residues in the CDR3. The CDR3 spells CASSQERLDTEAFF. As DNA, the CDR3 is TGTGCCAGCAGCCAAGAACGTCTGGACACTGAAGCTTTCTTT.

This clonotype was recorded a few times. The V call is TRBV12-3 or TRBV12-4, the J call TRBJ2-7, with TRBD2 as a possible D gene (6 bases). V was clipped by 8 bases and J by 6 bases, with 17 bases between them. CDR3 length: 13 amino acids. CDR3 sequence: CASSLVGGGEQYF. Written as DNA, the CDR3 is TGTGCCAGCTCTTTGGTGGGGGGAGGCGAGCAGTACTTC.

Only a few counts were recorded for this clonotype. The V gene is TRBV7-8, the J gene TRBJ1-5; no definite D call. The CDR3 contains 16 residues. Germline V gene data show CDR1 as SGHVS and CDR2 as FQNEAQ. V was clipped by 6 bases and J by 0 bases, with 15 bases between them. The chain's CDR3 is CASSKVRRYSNQPQHF. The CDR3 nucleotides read TGTGCCAGCAGTAAAGTTAGACGGTATAGCAATCAGCCCCAGCATTTT.

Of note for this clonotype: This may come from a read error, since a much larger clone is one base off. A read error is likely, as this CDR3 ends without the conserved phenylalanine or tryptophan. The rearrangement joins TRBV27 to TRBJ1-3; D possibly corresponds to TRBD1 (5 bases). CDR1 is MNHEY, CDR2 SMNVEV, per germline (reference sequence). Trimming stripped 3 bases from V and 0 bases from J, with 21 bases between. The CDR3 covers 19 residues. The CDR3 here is CASSFHPPPPGRSGNTIYL. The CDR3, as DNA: TGTGCCAGCAGTTTCCACCCTCCGCCTCCGGGGCGCTCTGGAAACACCATATATCTT.

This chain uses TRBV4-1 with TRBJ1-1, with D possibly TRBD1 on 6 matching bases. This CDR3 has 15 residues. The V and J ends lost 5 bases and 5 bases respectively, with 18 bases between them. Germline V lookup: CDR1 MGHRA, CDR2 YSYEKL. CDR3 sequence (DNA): TGCGCCAGCAGCGCCCGGAGGGGGGTTGAAACTGAAGCTTTCTTT. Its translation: CASSARRGVETEAFF.

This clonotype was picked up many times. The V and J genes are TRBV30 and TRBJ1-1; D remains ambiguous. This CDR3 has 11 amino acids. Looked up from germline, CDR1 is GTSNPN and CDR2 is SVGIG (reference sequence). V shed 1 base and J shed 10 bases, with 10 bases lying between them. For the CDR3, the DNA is TGTGCCTGGAGTGAACGGCAAGGAGCTTTCTTT. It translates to CAWSERQGAFF.

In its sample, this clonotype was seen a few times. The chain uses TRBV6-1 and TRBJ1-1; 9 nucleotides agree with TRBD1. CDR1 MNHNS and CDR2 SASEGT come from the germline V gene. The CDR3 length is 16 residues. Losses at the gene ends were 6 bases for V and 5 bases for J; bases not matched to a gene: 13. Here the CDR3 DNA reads TGTGCCAGCAGCCCAACCTTAACAGGGGGCAAAACTGAAGCTTTCTTT. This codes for CASSPTLTGGKTEAFF.

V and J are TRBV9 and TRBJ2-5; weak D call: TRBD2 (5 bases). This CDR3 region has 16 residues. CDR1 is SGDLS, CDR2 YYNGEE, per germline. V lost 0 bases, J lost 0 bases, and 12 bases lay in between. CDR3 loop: CASSVEASSHQETQYF. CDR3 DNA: TGTGCCAGCAGCGTAGAGGCTAGCAGCCACCAAGAGACCCAGTACTTC. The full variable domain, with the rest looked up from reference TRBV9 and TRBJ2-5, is DSGVTQTPKHLITATGQRVTLRCSPRSGDLSVYWYQQSLDQGLQFLIQYYNGEERAKGNILERFSAQQFPDLHSELNLSSLELGDSALYFCASSVEASSHQETQYFGPGTRLLVL.

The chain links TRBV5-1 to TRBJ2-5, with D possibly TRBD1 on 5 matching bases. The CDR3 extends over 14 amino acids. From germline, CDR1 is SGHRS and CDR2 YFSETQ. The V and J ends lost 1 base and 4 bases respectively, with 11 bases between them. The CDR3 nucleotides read TGCGCCAGCAGCTTGACAGGTATTGGAGAGACCCAGTACTTC. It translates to CASSLTGIGETQYF.

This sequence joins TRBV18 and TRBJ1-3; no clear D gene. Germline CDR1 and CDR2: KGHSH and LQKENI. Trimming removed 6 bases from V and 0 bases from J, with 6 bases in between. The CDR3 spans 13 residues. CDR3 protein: CASSRLSGNTIYF. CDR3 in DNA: TGTGCCAGCTCCAGACTCTCTGGAAACACCATATATTTT.

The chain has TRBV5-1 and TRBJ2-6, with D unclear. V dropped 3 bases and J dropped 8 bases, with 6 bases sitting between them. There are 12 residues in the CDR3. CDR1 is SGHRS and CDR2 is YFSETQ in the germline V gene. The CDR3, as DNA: TGCGCCAGCAGCTCGGAAACCAACGTCCTGACTTTC. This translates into CASSSETNVLTF.

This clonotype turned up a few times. The CDR3 reads CASTFMGGGAGEQYF. The DNA for the CDR3 is TGTGCCAGCACCTTCATGGGGGGTGGTGCGGGCGAGCAGTACTTC. The rearrangement joins TRBV6-1 to TRBJ2-7; the D gene is possibly TRBD2 (6 bases). Trimming took off 7 bases at V and 6 bases at J, with 22 bases between the two ends. The CDR3 covers 15 residues. Germline lookup yields CDR1 MNHNS and CDR2 SASEGT.

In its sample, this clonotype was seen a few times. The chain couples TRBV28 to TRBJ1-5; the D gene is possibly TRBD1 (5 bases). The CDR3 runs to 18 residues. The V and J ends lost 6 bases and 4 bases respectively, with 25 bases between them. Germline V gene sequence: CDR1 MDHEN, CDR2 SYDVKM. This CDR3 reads CASSRAWDLGTLNQPQHF. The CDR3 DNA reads TGTGCCAGCAGCCGAGCTTGGGACCTTGGGACTCTAAATCAGCCCCAGCATTTT.

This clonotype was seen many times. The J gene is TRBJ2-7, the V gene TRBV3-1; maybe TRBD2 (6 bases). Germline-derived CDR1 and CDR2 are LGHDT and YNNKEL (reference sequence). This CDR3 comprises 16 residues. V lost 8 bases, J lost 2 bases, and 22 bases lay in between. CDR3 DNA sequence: TGTGCCAGCGCCCACTACGGACGAGGAGGGCCCTACGAGCAGTACTTC. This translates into CASAHYGRGGPYEQYF.

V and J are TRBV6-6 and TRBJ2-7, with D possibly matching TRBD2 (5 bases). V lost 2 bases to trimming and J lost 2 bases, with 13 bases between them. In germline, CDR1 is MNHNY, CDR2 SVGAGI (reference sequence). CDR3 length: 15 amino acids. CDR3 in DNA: TGTGCCAGCAGTTACCGGGCCAAAGCGGCCTACGAGCAGTACTTC. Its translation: CASSYRAKAAYEQYF.

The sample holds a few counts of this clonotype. CDR3 sequence: CASGGDTVVTNEQFF. The CDR3 bases are TGTGCTAGTGGAGGGGACACCGTAGTAACCAATGAGCAGTTCTTC. The V gene is TRBV12-5, the J gene TRBJ2-1; D is possibly TRBD1 (6 bases). The V and J ends lost 6 bases and 6 bases respectively, with 18 bases between them. The germline V gene encodes CDR1 LGHNT and CDR2 FRNRAP. This CDR3 comprises 15 residues. Full variable domain (missing parts from reference TRBV12-5 and TRBJ2-1): DARVTQTPRHKVTEMGQEVTMRCQPILGHNTVFWYRQTMMQGLELLAYFRNRAPLDDSGMPKDRFSAEMPDATLATLKIQPSEPRDSAVYFCASGGDTVVTNEQFFGPGTRLTVL.

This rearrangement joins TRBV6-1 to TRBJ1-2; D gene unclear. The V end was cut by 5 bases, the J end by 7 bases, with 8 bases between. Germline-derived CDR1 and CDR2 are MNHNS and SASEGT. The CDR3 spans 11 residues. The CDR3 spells CASSSPGGYTF. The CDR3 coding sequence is TGTGCCAGCAGTTCCCCTGGTGGCTACACCTTC.

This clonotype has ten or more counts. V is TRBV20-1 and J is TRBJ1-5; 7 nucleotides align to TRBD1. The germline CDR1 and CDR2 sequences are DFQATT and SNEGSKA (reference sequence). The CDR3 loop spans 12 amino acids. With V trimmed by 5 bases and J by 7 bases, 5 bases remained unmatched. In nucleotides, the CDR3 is TGCAGTGCTCGACAGGGCGGACAGCCCCAGCATTTT. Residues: CSARQGGQPQHF.

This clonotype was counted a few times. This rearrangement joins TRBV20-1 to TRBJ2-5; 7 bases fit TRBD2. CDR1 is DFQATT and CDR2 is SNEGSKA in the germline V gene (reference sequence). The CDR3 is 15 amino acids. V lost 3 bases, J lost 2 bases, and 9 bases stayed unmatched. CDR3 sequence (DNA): TGCAGTGCTAGGGCCTGGGCGGGGGTGCAAGAGACCCAGTACTTC. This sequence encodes CSARAWAGVQETQYF.

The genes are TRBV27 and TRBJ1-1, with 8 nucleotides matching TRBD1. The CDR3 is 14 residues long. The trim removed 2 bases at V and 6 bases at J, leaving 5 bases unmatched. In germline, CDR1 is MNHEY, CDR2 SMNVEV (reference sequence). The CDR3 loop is CASSLIATGAEAFF. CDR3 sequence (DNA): TGTGCCAGCAGTTTAATAGCGACAGGGGCTGAAGCTTTCTTT.

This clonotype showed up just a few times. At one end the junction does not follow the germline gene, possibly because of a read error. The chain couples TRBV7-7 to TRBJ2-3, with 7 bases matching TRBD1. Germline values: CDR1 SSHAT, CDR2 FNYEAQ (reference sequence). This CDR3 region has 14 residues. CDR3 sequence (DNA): TGTGCTAGCAGCATGCGGACAGGTTCAGATACGCAGTATTTT. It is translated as CASSMRTGSDTQYF. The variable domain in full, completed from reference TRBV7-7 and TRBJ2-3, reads GAGVSQSPRYKVTKRGQDVTLRCDPISSHATLYWYQQALGQGPEFLTYFNYEAQPDKSGLPSDRFSAERPEGSISTLTIQRTEQRDSAMYRCASSMRTGSDTQYFGPGTRLTVL.

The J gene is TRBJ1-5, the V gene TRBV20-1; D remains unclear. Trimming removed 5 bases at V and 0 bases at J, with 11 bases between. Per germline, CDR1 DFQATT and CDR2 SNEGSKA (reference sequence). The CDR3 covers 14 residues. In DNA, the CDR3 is TGCAGTGCTCTAGGACTTTATAGCAATCAGCCCCAGCATTTT. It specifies CSALGLYSNQPQHF.

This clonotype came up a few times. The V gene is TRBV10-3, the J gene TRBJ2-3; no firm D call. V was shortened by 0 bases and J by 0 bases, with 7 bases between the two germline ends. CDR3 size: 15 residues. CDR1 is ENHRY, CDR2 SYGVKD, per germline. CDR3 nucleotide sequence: TGTGCCATCAGTGAGTCGGTAACGAGCACAGATACGCAGTATTTT. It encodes CAISESVTSTDTQYF.

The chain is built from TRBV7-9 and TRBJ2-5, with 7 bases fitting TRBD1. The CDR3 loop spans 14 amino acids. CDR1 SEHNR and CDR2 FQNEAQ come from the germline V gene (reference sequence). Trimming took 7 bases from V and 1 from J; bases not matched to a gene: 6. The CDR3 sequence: CASTPRDSQETQYF. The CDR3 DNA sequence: TGTGCCAGCACCCCCCGGGACAGCCAAGAGACCCAGTACTTC.